A single sample is the source of the 14 T cell receptor beta chains below, sequenced in a study of type 1 regulatory T cells. TCRdb ran MiXCR on the reads and lists one entry per CDR3 protein. The sample records 88,000 or so distinct CDR3 sequences, 25% to 40% being singletons. Sample: CD4+ T cells, either the whole sample or a sorted fraction (not recorded which). All receptors come from a human donor in good health.

This clonotype turned up a few times. This rearrangement joins TRBV29-1 to TRBJ2-5; TRBD1 matches 8 bases. CDR1 and CDR2 (germline): SQVTM, ANQGSEA. The ends lost 4 bases at V and 1 base at J; junction bases unmatched: 11. The CDR3 is 16 amino acids. This CDR3 reads CSVVPPGGYSQETQYF. DNA of the CDR3: TGCAGCGTTGTTCCGCCAGGGGGCTATTCCCAAGAGACCCAGTACTTC.

The chain carries TRBV7-6 and TRBJ2-2; no definite D call. V was cut by 1 base and J by 0 bases, with 9 bases left in between. Germline V gene sequence: CDR1 SGHVS, CDR2 FNYEAQ. This CDR3 is 16 amino acids long. CDR3 amino acids: CASSLGLGTNTGELFF. As DNA, the CDR3 is TGTGCCAGCAGCTTAGGCTTGGGAACGAACACCGGGGAGCTGTTTTTT. The full variable domain, in which reference TRBV7-6 and TRBJ2-2 provide the parts outside the CDR3, is GAGVSQSPRYKVTKRGQDVALRCDPISGHVSLYWYRQALGQGPEFLTYFNYEAQQDKSGLPNDRFSAERPEGSISTLTIQRTEQRDSAMYRCASSLGLGTNTGELFFGEGSRLTVL.

This clonotype was seen a handful of times. The V gene is TRBV5-1, the J gene TRBJ2-1, with 9 bases identical to TRBD2. The CDR3 is 15 residues long. Unmatched junction bases numbered 3, after V lost 0 bases and J lost 5 bases. From germline, CDR1 is SGHRS and CDR2 YFSETQ. The CDR3 reads CASSLAGLAHNEQFF. In DNA, the CDR3 is TGCGCCAGCAGCTTGGCCGGACTAGCGCACAATGAGCAGTTCTTC. Drawing the rest from reference TRBV5-1 and TRBJ2-1, the complete variable domain is KAGVTQTPRYLIKTRGQQVTLSCSPISGHRSVSWYQQTPGQGLQFLFEYFSETQRNKGNFPGRFSGRQFSNSRSEMNVSTLELGDSALYLCASSLAGLAHNEQFFGPGTRLTVL.

The J gene is TRBJ2-2, the V gene TRBV3-1; D gene uncertain. V lost 4 bases, J lost 9 bases, and 15 bases lay in between. CDR1 is LGHDT, CDR2 YNNKEL, per germline (reference sequence). CDR3 length equals 14 residues. The CDR3 protein is CASSRAESSWELFF. CDR3 bases: TGTGCCAGCAGCCGTGCTGAAAGTAGCTGGGAGCTGTTTTTT.

The V gene is TRBV12-3 or TRBV12-4, the J gene TRBJ2-5; unclear D gene. The length of the CDR3 is 12 residues. The V end was cut by 3 bases, the J end by 2 bases, with 4 bases between. CDR3 loop: CASSFSQETQYF. The CDR3 DNA reads as TGTGCCAGCAGTTTTTCACAAGAGACCCAGTACTTC.

This chain links TRBV4-1 with TRBJ1-1, with D possibly TRBD1 on 5 matching bases. The CDR3 extends over 18 amino acids. The V and J ends lost 4 bases and 0 bases respectively, with 21 bases between them. CDR1 and CDR2 from the germline V gene are MGHRA and YSYEKL. The CDR3 here is CASSPLRLGLGVNTEAFF. The CDR3, as DNA: TGCGCCAGCAGCCCTCTTCGACTGGGATTGGGGGTGAACACTGAAGCTTTCTTT.

The chain uses TRBV20-1 and TRBJ2-4, with no clear D. Germline V gene sequence: CDR1 DFQATT, CDR2 SNEGSKA (reference sequence). V was shortened by 3 bases and J by 0 bases, with 9 bases between the two germline ends. The CDR3 is 14 residues long. The DNA for the CDR3 is TGCAGTGCTAGGGCTCAACTAGCCAAAAACATTCAGTACTTC. Protein sequence: CSARAQLAKNIQYF.

The chain recombines TRBV7-2 with TRBJ2-7, with D possibly matching TRBD1 (6 bases). Germline V gives CDR1 SGHTA, CDR2 FQGNSA. This CDR3 has 13 amino acids. Trimming stripped 1 base from V and 6 bases from J, with 10 bases between. The CDR3 sequence is CASSLDRVVEQYF. DNA for the CDR3: TGTGCCAGCAGCTTAGACAGGGTTGTCGAGCAGTACTTC.

The chain combines TRBV29-1 with TRBJ2-2, with 10 bases fitting TRBD2. The germline CDR1 and CDR2 sequences are SQVTM and ANQGSEA. The CDR3 totals 15 residues. V lost 8 bases, J lost 2 bases, and 8 bases stayed unmatched. CDR3 nucleotides: TGCAGCACCAGACTAGCGGGTAGTAACACCGGGGAGCTGTTTTTT. Protein product: CSTRLAGSNTGELFF.

This clonotype was counted a few times. This rearrangement joins TRBV20-1 to TRBJ2-1; TRBD2 agrees at 9 bases. V gave up 3 bases and J gave up 0 bases; unmatched junction bases: 9. CDR3 length: 17 amino acids. Germline V gives CDR1 DFQATT, CDR2 SNEGSKA (reference sequence). The CDR3 region is CSARFSGRPSSYNEQFF. CDR3 nucleotide sequence: TGCAGTGCTAGGTTTAGCGGGAGACCCAGCTCCTACAATGAGCAGTTCTTC.

This clonotype was seen a few times. V and J are TRBV10-3 and TRBJ2-1, with 10 bases that match TRBD2. Germline-derived CDR1 and CDR2 are ENHRY and SYGVKD. The trim removed 7 bases at V and 4 bases at J, leaving 13 bases unmatched. This CDR3 is 17 amino acids long. As DNA, the CDR3 is TGTGCCATCAAGCCGGAGCGTACTAGCGGGGCTTACAATGAGCAGTTCTTC. Translation: CAIKPERTSGAYNEQFF.

V usage is TRBV11-2 and J usage is TRBJ2-3, with 7 positions matching TRBD2. The CDR3 runs 13 residues. V lost 5 bases to trimming and J lost 1 base; unmatched junction nucleotides: 0. Germline-derived CDR1 and CDR2 are SGHAT and FQNNGV. The CDR3 DNA follows: TGTGCCAGCAGCACTAGCGGCACAGATACGCAGTATTTT. It specifies CASSTSGTDTQYF.

The chain is built from TRBV19 and TRBJ1-1; no definite D call. Trimming removed 3 bases from V and 5 bases from J, with 10 bases in between. There are 13 residues in the CDR3. The germline gives CDR1 LNHDA, CDR2 SQIVND (reference sequence). The CDR3 sequence is CASSITEATEAFF. CDR3 nucleotide sequence: TGTGCCAGTAGTATTACAGAGGCGACTGAAGCTTTCTTT.

This chain links TRBV6-6 with TRBJ1-4; TRBD1 aligns across 9 bases. Germline CDR1 and CDR2: MNHNY and SVGAGI (reference sequence). J lost 4 bases, V lost 6 bases, and 6 bases had no gene match. CDR3 size: 15 residues. CDR3 region: CASRDPGQGNEKLFF. The CDR3 region has the DNA TGTGCCAGCAGAGACCCGGGACAGGGTAATGAAAAACTGTTTTTT.